The 14 T cell receptor beta chains listed next were all sequenced from one sample in a study of a mutant IDH1 vaccine in newly diagnosed glioma. Some clones are missing from TCRdb's copy, which holds only in-frame ones; the method was immunoSEQ multiplex PCR. The profile shows about 60,000 clones, 84% of them singletons. Time point of the sample: week 5, during vaccination. Doses comprised 300 ug of mutant IDH1 20-mer peptide each, plus topical imiquimod. These receptors' targets are unknown. Sequencing was performed on PBMCs, taken from a glioma patient whose treatment included an IDH1 peptide vaccine. Receptors were obtained from a woman aged 45-60 years with glioma.

V and J are TRBV5-1 and TRBJ2-3; 9 bases match TRBD1. This CDR3 comprises 15 residues. V lost 3 bases, J lost 5 bases, and 7 bases stayed unmatched. From germline, CDR1 is SGHRS and CDR2 YFSETQ. This CDR3 reads CASSSRTGAGDTQYF. The CDR3 nucleotides are TGCGCCAGCAGCTCGCGGACAGGGGCTGGAGATACGCAGTATTTT.

The chain links TRBV25-1 to TRBJ2-5; 11 nucleotides line up with TRBD1. The better agreement between TRBJ2-7 and the DNA end casts doubt on the J call. The CDR3 is made up of 15 amino acids. Per germline, CDR1 MGHDK and CDR2 SYGVNS. The DNA for the CDR3 is TGTGCCAGCAGTGATCCGGGACAGGGGGTGTACGAGCAGTACTTC. Its protein product is CASSDPGQGVYEQYF.

This chain links TRBV5-4 with TRBJ2-7; a possible D gene is TRBD1 (6 bases). CDR3 length: 13 amino acids. Germline V CDR1 and CDR2: SGHNT, YYREEE (reference sequence). With 6 bases removed from V and 7 bases from J, the gap between germline ends came to 17 bases. The CDR3 sequence is CASTVGVRGEQYF. CDR3 in DNA: TGTGCCAGCACCGTCGGAGTCAGGGGTGAGCAGTACTTC.

J is TRBJ1-5 and V is TRBV2; TRBD1 agrees at 11 bases. The CDR3 length is 15 residues. Trimming removed 3 bases from V and 7 bases from J; junction bases left unmatched: 5. Germline-derived CDR1 and CDR2 are SNHLY and FYNNEI. CDR3: CASSEGQGVRQPQHF. CDR3 coding DNA: TGTGCCAGCAGTGAGGGACAGGGGGTACGACAGCCCCAGCATTTT.

This chain links TRBV4-1 with TRBJ1-4, with D perhaps TRBD1 (5 bases). This CDR3 is 15 amino acids long. The ends were cut back, 3 bases at V and 10 bases at J, with 18 bases in the middle. CDR1 and CDR2 from the germline V gene are MGHRA and YSYEKL. The CDR3 loop reads CASSQPTRGVGKLFF. In nucleotides, the CDR3 is TGCGCCAGCAGCCAGCCCACCCGGGGGGTTGGAAAACTGTTTTTT.

The rearrangement links TRBV6-1 to TRBJ1-1; D uncertain. The germline V gene has CDR1 MNHNS and CDR2 SASEGT. V lost 4 bases and J 5 bases, leaving 14 bases between the germline ends. The CDR3 consists of 14 residues. This CDR3 reads CASSARREDTEAFF. For the CDR3, the DNA is TGTGCCAGCAGTGCTAGACGGGAGGATACTGAAGCTTTCTTT.

The V and J genes are TRBV6-5 and TRBJ1-3, with TRBD1 identical over 7 bases. V lost 5 bases, J lost 3 bases, and 4 bases stayed unmatched. The V gene's germline CDR1 is MNHEY and CDR2 SVGAGI. The CDR3 spans 14 residues. CDR3 loop: CASSTWTGGNTIYF. DNA for the CDR3: TGTGCCAGCAGTACGTGGACAGGTGGAAACACCATATATTTT.

The chain joins TRBV4-1 to TRBJ2-2; no reliable D call. V lost 1 base and J 4 bases, leaving 7 bases between the germline ends. This CDR3 comprises 14 residues. The V gene's germline CDR1 is MGHRA and CDR2 YSYEKL. The CDR3 DNA sequence: TGCGCCAGCAGCCAAGGGGGTCTCACCGGGGAGCTGTTTTTT. Translated: CASSQGGLTGELFF.

The genes are TRBV7-9 and TRBJ2-7; the match to TRBD1 covers 9 bases. The CDR3 is 15 amino acids. The germline V gene has CDR1 SEHNR and CDR2 FQNEAQ (reference sequence). The ends lost 5 bases at V and 1 base at J; junction bases unmatched: 6. The CDR3 spells CASSRGQGGSYEQYF. The DNA of the CDR3 is TGTGCCAGCAGCCGGGGACAGGGTGGGTCCTACGAGCAGTACTTC.

This clone has a handful of counts. The chain recombines TRBV5-6 with TRBJ1-6; tentatively, D is TRBD1 (5 bases). The CDR3 has 13 residues. Deletions cut 0 bases from V and 8 bases from J, with 6 bases between. The germline gives CDR1 SGHDT, CDR2 YYEEEE. CDR3 amino acids: CASSLGGDSPLHF. DNA for the CDR3: TGTGCCAGCAGCTTGGGGGGCGATTCACCCCTCCACTTT.

The V call is TRBV6-5, the J call TRBJ1-2; the D gene is possibly TRBD1 (5 bases). The germline CDR1 and CDR2 sequences are MNHEY and SVGAGI. The CDR3 has 12 residues. V gave up 5 bases and J gave up 6 bases, with 10 bases separating them. Here the CDR3 reads CASSRATDGYTF. The CDR3, as DNA: TGTGCCAGCAGTAGGGCGACAGATGGCTACACCTTC.

This chain joins TRBV2 and TRBJ2-7, with TRBD2 as a possible D gene (6 bases). Between the trimmed V and J ends, which lost 6 bases and 3 bases, there was a span of 18 bases. CDR1 and CDR2 (germline): SNHLY, FYNNEI. This CDR3 comprises 15 residues. The CDR3 nucleotides read TGTGCCAGCAGCCCTACTAGCATGGGGATCTACGAGCAGTACTTC. It is translated as CASSPTSMGIYEQYF. Using reference TRBV2 and TRBJ2-7 for the parts outside the CDR3, the full variable domain is EPEVTQTPSHQVTQMGQEVILRCVPISNHLYFYWYRQILGQKVEFLVSFYNNEISEKSEIFDDQFSVERPDGSNFTLKIRSTKLEDSAMYFCASSPTSMGIYEQYFGPGTRLTVT.

The CDR3 here is CASSLGQGSSPLHF. The CDR3 region has the DNA TGTGCCAGCAGCTTAGGGCAGGGTAGTTCACCCCTCCACTTT. The J gene is TRBJ1-6, the V gene TRBV7-3; tentative D call: TRBD1 (5 bases). Germline assignment: CDR1 SGHTA and CDR2 FQGTGA. The CDR3 is 14 residues long. With 2 bases removed from V and 9 bases from J, the gap between germline ends came to 11 bases. Complete variable domain (other parts from reference TRBV7-3 and TRBJ1-6): GAGVSQTPSNKVTEKGKYVELRCDPISGHTALYWYRQSLGQGPEFLIYFQGTGAADDSGLPNDRFFAVRPEGSVSTLKIQRTERGDSAVYLCASSLGQGSSPLHFGNGTRLTVT.

V is TRBV6-1 and J is TRBJ1-2, with a possible D match to TRBD1 (5 bases). The CDR3 consists of 14 residues. CDR1 is MNHNS, CDR2 SASEGT, per germline. V lost 2 bases to trimming and J lost 4 bases, with 11 bases between them. CDR3 DNA: TGTGCCAGCAGTGAATGGGGCCTAAGCTATGGCTACACCTTC. Encoded protein: CASSEWGLSYGYTF.